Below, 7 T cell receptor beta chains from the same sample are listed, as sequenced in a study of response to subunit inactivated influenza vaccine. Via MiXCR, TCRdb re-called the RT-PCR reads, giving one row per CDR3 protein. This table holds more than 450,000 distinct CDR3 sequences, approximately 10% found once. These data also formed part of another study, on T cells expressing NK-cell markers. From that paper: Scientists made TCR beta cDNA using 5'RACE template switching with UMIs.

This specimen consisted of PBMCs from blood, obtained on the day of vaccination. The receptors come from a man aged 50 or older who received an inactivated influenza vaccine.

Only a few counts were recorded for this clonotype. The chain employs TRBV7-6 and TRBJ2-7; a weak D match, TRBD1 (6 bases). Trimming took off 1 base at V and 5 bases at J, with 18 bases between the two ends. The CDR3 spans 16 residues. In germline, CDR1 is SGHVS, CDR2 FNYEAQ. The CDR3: CASSLVVPRDTDEQYF. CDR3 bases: TGTGCCAGCAGCTTAGTAGTTCCGAGGGACACGGACGAGCAGTACTTC.

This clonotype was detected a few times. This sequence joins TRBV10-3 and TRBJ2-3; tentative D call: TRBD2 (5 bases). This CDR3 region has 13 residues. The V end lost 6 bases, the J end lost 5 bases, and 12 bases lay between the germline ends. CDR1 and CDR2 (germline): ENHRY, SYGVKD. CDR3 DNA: TGTGCCATCAGACCGGAGGTAGGAGATACGCAGTATTTT. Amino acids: CAIRPEVGDTQYF.

CDR3 sequence (DNA): TGTGCCAGCAGCTTGGCGGCTAGCGGGAGGGGCAGGGAGCAGTTCTTC. Translation: CASSLAASGRGREQFF. The V and J genes are TRBV5-6 and TRBJ2-1; 12 nucleotides agree with TRBD2. The V segment lost 0 bases and the J segment 10 bases; nucleotides outside the gene matches: 8. The CDR3 has 16 amino acids. Germline loops: CDR1 SGHDT, CDR2 YYEEEE.

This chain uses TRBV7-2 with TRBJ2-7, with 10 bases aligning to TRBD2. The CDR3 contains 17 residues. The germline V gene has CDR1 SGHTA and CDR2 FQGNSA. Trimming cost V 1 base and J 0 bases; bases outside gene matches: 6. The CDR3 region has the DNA TGTGCCAGCAGCTTAGGGACTAGCGGCACCTTCTCCTACGAGCAGTACTTC. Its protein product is CASSLGTSGTFSYEQYF.

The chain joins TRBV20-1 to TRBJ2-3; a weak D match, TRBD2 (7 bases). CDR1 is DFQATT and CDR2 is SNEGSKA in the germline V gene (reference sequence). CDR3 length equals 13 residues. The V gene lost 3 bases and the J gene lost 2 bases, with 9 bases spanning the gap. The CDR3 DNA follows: TGCAGTGCTAGTCGGGGGGCCACAGATACGCAGTATTTT. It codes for CSASRGATDTQYF.

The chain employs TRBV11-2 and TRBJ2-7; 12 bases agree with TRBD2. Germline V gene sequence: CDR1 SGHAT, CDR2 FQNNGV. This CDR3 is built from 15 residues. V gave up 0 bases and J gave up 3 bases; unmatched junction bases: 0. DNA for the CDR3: TGTGCCAGCAGCTTAGAGACTAGCGGGAGCTACGAGCAGTACTTC. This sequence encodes CASSLETSGSYEQYF.

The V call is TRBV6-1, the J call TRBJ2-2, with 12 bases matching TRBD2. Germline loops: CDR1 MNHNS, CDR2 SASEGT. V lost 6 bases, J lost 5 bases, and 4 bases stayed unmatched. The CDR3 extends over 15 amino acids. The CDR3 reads CASRRLAGATGELFF. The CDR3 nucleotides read TGTGCCAGCAGGCGACTAGCGGGAGCTACCGGGGAGCTGTTTTTT.